A selection of T cell receptor beta chains follows, all from one sample in a study of cytomegalovirus exposure and HLA in healthy donors. Here immunoSEQ multiplex PCR was the method, and the copy in TCRdb shows in-frame clones only, minus some. The sample lists about 160,000 clones, less than 90% seen once, with approximately 2.2% in the top ten. The sample comprised PBMCs. The source is a woman younger than 30 in good health and CMV-seronegative. Both conserved end residues are part of each CDR3. Each record gives: D gene, V gene, clone size, J gene, CDR3 DNA, CDR3 protein. D genes are given only for firm matches. Expanded clones get a size class; other rows say once, few or many, or leave the size out.

NA	TRBV4-3	NA	TRBJ2-1	TGCGCCAGCAGCAAGAGTTTAATGTCATCGGATGAGCAGTTCTTC	CASSKSLMSSDEQFF
NA	TRBV7-6	once	TRBJ1-6	TGTGCCAGCAGCTTAGCCACCGGAGGGGCGTACTCCTATAATTCACCCCTCCACTTT	CASSLATGGAYSYNSPLHF
TRBD2	TRBV7-9	NA	TRBJ2-7	TGTGCCAGCAGCTTAGGCCTAGCGGGAACCTACGAGCAGTACTTC	CASSLGLAGTYEQYF
TRBD1	TRBV29-1	NA	TRBJ1-2	TGCAGCGTTGAAGATAACCCGACAGGGGTCTATGGCTACACCTTC	CSVEDNPTGVYGYTF
NA	TRBV9	NA	TRBJ1-5	TGTGCCAGCAGCGCCCAGGGACAAGTCAATCAGCCCCAGCATTTT	CASSAQGQVNQPQHF
NA	TRBV5-4	NA	TRBJ1-2	TGTGCCAGCAGCTTGCCTTCCCCAGGCTATGGCTACACCTTC	CASSLPSPGYGYTF
TRBD1	TRBV5-5	NA	TRBJ1-2	TGTGCCAGCAGCTTGCTGGGACAGGCGAACTATGGCTACACCTTC	CASSLLGQANYGYTF
NA	TRBV6-5	once	TRBJ1-1	TGTGCCAGCAGTTACAGTCTTAGGGGCACTGAAGCTTTCTTT	CASSYSLRGTEAFF
TRBD1	TRBV5-4	once	TRBJ2-6	TGTGCCAGCAGCGAGGGGGCGGGTGGGGCCAACGTCCTGACTTTC	CASSEGAGGANVLTF
NA	TRBV10-3	few	TRBJ1-5	TGTGCCATCAGTGAGTCGGGGCAGTCCCAGCATTTT	CAISESGQSQHF
NA	TRBV6-1	NA	TRBJ2-1	TGTGCCAGCAGTCCTGACAATGAGCAGTTCTTC	CASSPDNEQFF
TRBD1	TRBV7-9	NA	TRBJ1-6	TGTGCCAGCAGCTGGTGGACAGGGGGTATATTTTCACCCCTCCACTTT	CASSWWTGGIFSPLHF
NA	TRBV27	NA	TRBJ1-2	TGTGCCAGCAGTTTATCCACACCTTATGGCTACACCTTC	CASSLSTPYGYTF
NA	TRBV9	NA	TRBJ2-7	TGTGCCAGCAGCGTGGGGGGGACAGGTTTCCACGAGCAGTACTTC	CASSVGGTGFHEQYF
NA	TRBV6-5	NA	TRBJ2-1	TGTGCCAGCAGTTACTCCGTGGGGGGGCATGAGCAGTTCTTC	CASSYSVGGHEQFF
TRBD2	TRBV12-5	NA	TRBJ2-1	TGTGCTAGTACCACCCTAAAAGACGGCCACACTAGCGGAAATTACAATGAGCAGTTCTTC	CASTTLKDGHTSGNYNEQFF
TRBD1	TRBV5-1	NA	TRBJ1-1	TGCGCCAGCAGCCGCGACAGGGGTGGCACTGAAGCTTTCTTT	CASSRDRGGTEAFF
NA	TRBV6-5	NA	TRBJ2-7	TGTGCCAGCAGTTACACCCGTGAGGCCTCCTACGAGCAGTACTTC	CASSYTREASYEQYF
NA	TRBV5-4	once	TRBJ1-2	TGTGCCAGCACCTCAGGGAGGGGGGATGGCTACACCTTC	CASTSGRGDGYTF
NA	TRBV2	NA	TRBJ2-3	TGTGCCAGCAGTGGACTGGGAGATACGCAGTATTTT	CASSGLGDTQYF
NA	TRBV19	once	TRBJ1-1	TGTGCCAGTAGTACGGGTCGGGACATAATTAGTATGAACACTGAAGCTTTCTTT	CASSTGRDIISMNTEAFF
TRBD1	TRBV18	NA	TRBJ2-7	TGTGCCAGCTCACCAGGACAGGGCGCGTACGAGCAGTACTTC	CASSPGQGAYEQYF
NA	TRBV6-1	once	TRBJ1-5	TGTGCCAGCAGTGACTGGGCAACCAAAGATCAGCCCCAGCATTTT	CASSDWATKDQPQHF
TRBD1	TRBV5-6	NA	TRBJ1-1	TGTGCCAGCAGCTTACGTTATCGACAGGGCACTGAAGCTTTCTTT	CASSLRYRQGTEAFF
TRBD1	TRBV7-2	NA	TRBJ2-7	TGTGCCAGCAGCTTTGGGACAGCCTACTACGAGCAGTACTTC	CASSFGTAYYEQYF
NA	TRBV10-2	NA	TRBJ2-7	TGCGCCAGCAGCATCCCGGAAGAGGAGAGTGCTTCCTACGAGCAGTACTTC	CASSIPEEESASYEQYF
TRBD1	TRBV7-9	NA	TRBJ2-7	TGTGCCAGCCACCGGGACAGCGACTACGAGCAGTACTTC	CASHRDSDYEQYF
NA	TRBV18	NA	TRBJ2-1	TGTGCCAGCTCACCACCTGGGGCGGTGGGGTCGGGGCAGTTCTTC	CASSPPGAVGSGQFF
NA	TRBV7-2	NA	TRBJ2-7	TGTGCCAGCAGCTTAGGGGTTGCGGTTTCCTACGAGCAGTACTTC	CASSLGVAVSYEQYF
NA	TRBV18	NA	TRBJ1-5	TGTGCCAGCTCACCCCGGTCGGGGAGGGAGGAGCCCCAGCATTTT	CASSPRSGREEPQHF
NA	TRBV19	NA	TRBJ1-4	TGTGCCAGTAGTATTACAGGCAGCGAAAAACTGTTTTTT	CASSITGSEKLFF
NA	TRBV14	NA	TRBJ1-1	TGTGCCAGCAGCCTCGTGGGCACCCAAGCTTTCTTT	CASSLVGTQAFF
NA	TRBV4-1	once	TRBJ2-2	TGCGCCAGCAGCCAAGTCAGTTTTTATTCATTCCTCAAGTCCGTTTTTATTCTGTTTTTT	CASSQVSFYSFLKSVFILFF
TRBD2	TRBV7-8	NA	TRBJ2-5	TGTGCCAGCAGCTTAGATGCCCGGACTAGCTCCCTACAAGAGACCCAGTACTTC	CASSLDARTSSLQETQYF
TRBD1	TRBV4-1	once	TRBJ1-2	TGCGCCAGCAGCCTTGGGACAGGCACCTATGGCTACACCTTC	CASSLGTGTYGYTF
TRBD1	TRBV27	NA	TRBJ1-2	TGTGCCAGCAGATCAATCCATAATGACAGGGCCTATGGCTACACCTTC	CASRSIHNDRAYGYTF
NA	TRBV7-8	NA	TRBJ2-7	TGTGCCAGCAGCTTAAAAGGGGGGGAAGGCTACGAGCAGTACTTC	CASSLKGGEGYEQYF
TRBD2	TRBV27	NA	TRBJ2-7	TGTGCCACCCGGGGAGGGAAAGGTTACGAGCAGTACTTC	CATRGGKGYEQYF
TRBD1	TRBV27	NA	TRBJ1-2	TGTGCCAGCAGCCAGGGACAGATCTATGGCTACACCTTC	CASSQGQIYGYTF
TRBD1	TRBV7-2	NA	TRBJ1-2	TGTGCCAGCAGCTTAACAGGGGTCCCTAACTATGGCTACACCTTC	CASSLTGVPNYGYTF
NA	TRBV11-2	NA	TRBJ2-1	TGTGCCAGCAGCATACAGGGAGAATACAATGAGCAGTTCTTC	CASSIQGEYNEQFF
NA	TRBV7-9	few	TRBJ1-3	TGTGCCAGCAGCTTACTGGGCAACACCATATATTTT	CASSLLGNTIYF
NA	TRBV7-8	few	TRBJ1-5	TGTGCCAGCAGCTTATCGGTTGGTCAGCCCCAGCATTTT	CASSLSVGQPQHF
NA	TRBV27	NA	TRBJ2-3	TGTGCCAGCAGTTTAGAGCCACAGGGATTCACAGATACGCAGTATTTT	CASSLEPQGFTDTQYF
TRBD1	TRBV5-1	NA	TRBJ2-5	TGCGCCAGCAGCTGGGGACAGGGTCTTGAGACCCAGTACTTC	CASSWGQGLETQYF
NA	TRBV18	NA	TRBJ1-5	TGTGCCAGCTCACCACGGGGGGATCAGCCCCAGCATTTT	CASSPRGDQPQHF
TRBD2	TRBV7-9	NA	TRBJ2-1	TGTGCCAGCAGCGGACTAGCCGACCCCTACAATGAGCAGTTCTTC	CASSGLADPYNEQFF
TRBD2	TRBV30	NA	TRBJ2-5	TGTGCCTGGAGTGTAGGGGCGGGGGGGCAAGAGACCCAGTACTTC	CAWSVGAGGQETQYF
NA	TRBV5-1	NA	TRBJ1-2	TGCGCCAGCAGCTTGGGTACAGAATCCTTCCCGGGCTACACCTTC	CASSLGTESFPGYTF
NA	TRBV7-2	NA	TRBJ1-6	TGTGCCAGCAGCTTATACAGGGTCTATTCACCCCTCCACTTT	CASSLYRVYSPLHF
NA	TRBV27	NA	TRBJ2-1	TGTGCCAGCAGTCCCAGGGGTGAGGGAAGAGAGCAGTTCTTC	CASSPRGEGREQFF
NA	TRBV29-1	few	TRBJ1-2	TGCAGCGTTCCGGGCAAAAGCGGAGGCTACACCTTC	CSVPGKSGGYTF
TRBD1	TRBV9	NA	TRBJ2-7	TGTGCCAGCAGCGTAGAATGGACAGGGAACTACGAGCAGTACTTC	CASSVEWTGNYEQYF
NA	TRBV7-2	NA	TRBJ2-2	TGTGCCAGCAGACCCGATAGCACCGGGGAGCTGTTTTTT	CASRPDSTGELFF
NA	TRBV7-2	NA	TRBJ1-2	TGTGCCAGCAGCCACCACCCATATTCCATACAGGGTGACTATGGCTACACCTTC	CASSHHPYSIQGDYGYTF
TRBD2	TRBV18	NA	TRBJ2-5	TGTGCCAGCTCCCCGGGACTAGCGCACCAAGAGACCCAGTACTTC	CASSPGLAHQETQYF
NA	TRBV2	few	TRBJ1-1	TGTGCCAGCACCGGCAGCAGGTCCACTGAAGCTTTCTTT	CASTGSRSTEAFF
TRBD2	TRBV10-1	NA	TRBJ2-1	TGCGCCAGCAGTGAGATGGAGCGGGAGTGGTTTTCCGATGAGCAGTTCTTC	CASSEMEREWFSDEQFF
NA	TRBV7-2	once	TRBJ2-6	TGTGCCAGCAGCCCTAGATCAGAGACAGTATCTGGGGCCAACGTCCTGACTTTC	CASSPRSETVSGANVLTF
TRBD1	TRBV10-2	few	TRBJ1-1	TGCGCCACCCAGGGACAGGCGAACACTGAAGCTTTCTTT	CATQGQANTEAFF